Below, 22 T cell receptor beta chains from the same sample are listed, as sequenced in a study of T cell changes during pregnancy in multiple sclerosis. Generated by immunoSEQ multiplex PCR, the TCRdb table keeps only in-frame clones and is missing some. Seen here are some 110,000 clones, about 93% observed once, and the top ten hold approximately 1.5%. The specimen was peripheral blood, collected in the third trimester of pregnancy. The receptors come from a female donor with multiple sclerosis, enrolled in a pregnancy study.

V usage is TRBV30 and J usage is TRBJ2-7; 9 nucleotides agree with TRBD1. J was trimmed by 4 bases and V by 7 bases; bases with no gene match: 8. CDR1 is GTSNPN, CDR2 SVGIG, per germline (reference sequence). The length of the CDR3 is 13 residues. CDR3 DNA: TGTGCCTCTGGGCGGGACAGGGAGTACGAGCAGTACTTC. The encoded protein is CASGRDREYEQYF.

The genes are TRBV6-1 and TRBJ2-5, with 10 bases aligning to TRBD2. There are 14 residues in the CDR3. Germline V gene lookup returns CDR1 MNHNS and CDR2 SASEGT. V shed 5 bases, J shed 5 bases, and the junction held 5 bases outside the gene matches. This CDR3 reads CASSPLAGVETQYF. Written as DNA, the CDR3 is TGTGCCAGCAGTCCTCTAGCGGGGGTCGAGACCCAGTACTTC.

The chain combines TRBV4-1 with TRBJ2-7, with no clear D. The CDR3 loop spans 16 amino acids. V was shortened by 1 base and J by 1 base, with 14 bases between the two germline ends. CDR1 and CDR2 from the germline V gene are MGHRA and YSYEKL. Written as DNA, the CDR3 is TGCGCCAGCAGCCAAGTTTTTCCAGGCGAGTCCTACGAGCAGTACTTC. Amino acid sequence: CASSQVFPGESYEQYF.

CDR3 in DNA: TGTGCCAGCAGCACGGAAGGACAGGGGACCACCTACGAGCAGTACTTC. Its protein product is CASSTEGQGTTYEQYF. The V and J genes are TRBV21-1 and TRBJ2-7; the table gives TRBD1 as D, unverified against the DNA. TRBV21-1 is a pseudogene locus. This CDR3 comprises 16 residues.

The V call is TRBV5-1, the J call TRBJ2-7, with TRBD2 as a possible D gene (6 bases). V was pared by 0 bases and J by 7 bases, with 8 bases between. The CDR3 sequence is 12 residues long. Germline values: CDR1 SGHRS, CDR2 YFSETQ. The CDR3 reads CASSLDGGEQYF. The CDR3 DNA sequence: TGCGCCAGCAGCTTGGACGGGGGAGAGCAGTACTTC.

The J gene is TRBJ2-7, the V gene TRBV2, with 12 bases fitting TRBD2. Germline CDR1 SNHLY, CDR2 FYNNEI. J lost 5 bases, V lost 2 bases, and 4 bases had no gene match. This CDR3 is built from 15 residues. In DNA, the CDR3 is TGTGCCAGCAGTGAAAGGCTAGCGGGGGGGGACGAGCAGTACTTC. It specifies CASSERLAGGDEQYF.

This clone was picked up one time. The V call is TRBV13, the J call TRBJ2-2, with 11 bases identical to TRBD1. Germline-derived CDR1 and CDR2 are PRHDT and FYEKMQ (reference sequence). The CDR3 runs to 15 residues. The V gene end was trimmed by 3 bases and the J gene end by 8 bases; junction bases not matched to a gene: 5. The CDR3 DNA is TGTGCCAGCAGCTTCGGGACAGGGGGGTTGGGGGAGCTGTTTTTT. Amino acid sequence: CASSFGTGGLGELFF. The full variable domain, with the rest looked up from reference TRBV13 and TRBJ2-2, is AAGVIQSPRHLIKEKRETATLKCYPIPRHDTVYWYQQGPGQDPQFLISFYEKMQSDKGSIPDRFSAQQFSDYHSELNMSSLELGDSALYFCASSFGTGGLGELFFGEGSRLTVL.

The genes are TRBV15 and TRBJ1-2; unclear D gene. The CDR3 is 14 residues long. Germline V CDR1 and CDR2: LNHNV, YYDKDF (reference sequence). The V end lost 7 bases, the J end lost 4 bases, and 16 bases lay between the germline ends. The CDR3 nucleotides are TGTGCCACCACCCCCCGGGGAGGAACCTATGGCTACACCTTC. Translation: CATTPRGGTYGYTF.

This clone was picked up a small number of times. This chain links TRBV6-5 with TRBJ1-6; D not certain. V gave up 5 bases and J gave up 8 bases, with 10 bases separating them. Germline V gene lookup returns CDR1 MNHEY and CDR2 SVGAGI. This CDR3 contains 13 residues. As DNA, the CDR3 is TGTGCCAGCAGTACAGTATCCTATTCACCCCTCCACTTT. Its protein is CASSTVSYSPLHF.

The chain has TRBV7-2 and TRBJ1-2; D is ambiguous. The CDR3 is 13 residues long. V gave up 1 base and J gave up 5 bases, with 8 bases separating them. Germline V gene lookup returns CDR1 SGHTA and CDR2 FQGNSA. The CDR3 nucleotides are TGTGCCAGCAGCTTAGACATAGCATATGGCTACACCTTC. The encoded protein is CASSLDIAYGYTF.

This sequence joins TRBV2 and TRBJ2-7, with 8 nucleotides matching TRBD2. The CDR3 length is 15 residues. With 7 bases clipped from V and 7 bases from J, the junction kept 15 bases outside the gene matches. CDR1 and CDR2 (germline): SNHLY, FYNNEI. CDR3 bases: TGTGCCAGCAAATCCCGCAGCGGGAGTGCGGGGGAGCAGTACTTC. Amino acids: CASKSRSGSAGEQYF.

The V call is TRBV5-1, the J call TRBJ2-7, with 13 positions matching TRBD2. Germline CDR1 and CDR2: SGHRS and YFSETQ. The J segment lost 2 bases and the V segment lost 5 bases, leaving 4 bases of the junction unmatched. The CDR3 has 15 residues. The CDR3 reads CASSGTSGIPYEQYF. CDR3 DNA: TGCGCCAGCAGTGGGACTAGCGGGATCCCCTACGAGCAGTACTTC.

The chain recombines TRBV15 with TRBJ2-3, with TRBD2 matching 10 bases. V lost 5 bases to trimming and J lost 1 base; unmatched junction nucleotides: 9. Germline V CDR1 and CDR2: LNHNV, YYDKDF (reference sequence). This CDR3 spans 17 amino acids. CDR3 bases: TGTGCCACCAGCGTAAAAGGACTAGCGGTACGCACAGATACGCAGTATTTT. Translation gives CATSVKGLAVRTDTQYF. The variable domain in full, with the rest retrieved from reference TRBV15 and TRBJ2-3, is DAMVIQNPRYQVTQFGKPVTLSCSQTLNHNVMYWYQQKSSQAPKLLFHYYDKDFNNEADTPDNFQSRRPNTSFCFLDIRSPGLGDTAMYLCATSVKGLAVRTDTQYFGPGTRLTVL.

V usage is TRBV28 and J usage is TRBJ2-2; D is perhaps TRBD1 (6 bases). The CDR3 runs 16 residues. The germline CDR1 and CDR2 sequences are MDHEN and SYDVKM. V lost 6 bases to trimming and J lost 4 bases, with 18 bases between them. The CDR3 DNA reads TGTGCCAGCAGAATCTACAGGGTATGGGCCACCGGGGAGCTGTTTTTT. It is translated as CASRIYRVWATGELFF.

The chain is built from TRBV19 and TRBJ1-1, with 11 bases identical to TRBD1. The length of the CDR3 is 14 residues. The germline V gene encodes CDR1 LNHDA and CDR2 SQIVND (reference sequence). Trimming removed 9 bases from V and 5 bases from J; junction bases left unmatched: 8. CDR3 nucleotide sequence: TGTGCCAGCCAACTCCGGGACAGGGGGACTGAAGCTTTCTTT. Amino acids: CASQLRDRGTEAFF.

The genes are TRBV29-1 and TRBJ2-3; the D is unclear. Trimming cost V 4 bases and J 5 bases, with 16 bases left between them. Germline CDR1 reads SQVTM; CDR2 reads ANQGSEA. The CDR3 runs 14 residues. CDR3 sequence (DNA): TGCAGCGTTGGGTTCGCGGCCCCGAAAGATACGCAGTATTTT. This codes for CSVGFAAPKDTQYF.

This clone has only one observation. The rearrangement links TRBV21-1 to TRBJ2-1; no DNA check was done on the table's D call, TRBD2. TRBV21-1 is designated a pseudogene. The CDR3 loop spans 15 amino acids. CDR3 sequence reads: CASSPELAVYNEQFF. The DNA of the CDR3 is TGTGCCAGCAGCCCCGAGCTAGCGGTCTACAATGAGCAGTTCTTC.

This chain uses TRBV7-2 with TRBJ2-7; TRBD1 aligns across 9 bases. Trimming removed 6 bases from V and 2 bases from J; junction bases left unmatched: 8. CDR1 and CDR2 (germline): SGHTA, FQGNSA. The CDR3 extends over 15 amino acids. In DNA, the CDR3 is TGTGCCAGCAGAGGACCGGGACAGGGCACCTACGAGCAGTACTTC. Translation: CASRGPGQGTYEQYF. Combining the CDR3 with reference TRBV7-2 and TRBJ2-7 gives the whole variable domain GAGVSQSPSNKVTEKGKDVELRCDPISGHTALYWYRQSLGQGLEFLIYFQGNSAPDKSGLPSDRFSAERTGGSVSTLTIQRTQQEDSAVYLCASRGPGQGTYEQYFGPGTRLTVT.

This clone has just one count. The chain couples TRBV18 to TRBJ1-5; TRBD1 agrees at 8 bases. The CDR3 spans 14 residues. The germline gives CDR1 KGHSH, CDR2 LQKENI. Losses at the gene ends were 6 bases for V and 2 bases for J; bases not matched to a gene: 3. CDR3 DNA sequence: TGTGCCAGCTCGGGGACAGGCGGCAATCAGCCCCAGCATTTT. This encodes CASSGTGGNQPQHF.

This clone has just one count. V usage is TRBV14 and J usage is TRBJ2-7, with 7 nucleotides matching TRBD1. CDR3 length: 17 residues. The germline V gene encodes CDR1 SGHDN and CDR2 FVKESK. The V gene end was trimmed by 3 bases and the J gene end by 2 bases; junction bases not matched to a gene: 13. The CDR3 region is CASSHRDSHLSPYEQYF. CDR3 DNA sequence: TGTGCCAGCAGCCACCGGGACAGCCACCTAAGCCCCTACGAGCAGTACTTC.

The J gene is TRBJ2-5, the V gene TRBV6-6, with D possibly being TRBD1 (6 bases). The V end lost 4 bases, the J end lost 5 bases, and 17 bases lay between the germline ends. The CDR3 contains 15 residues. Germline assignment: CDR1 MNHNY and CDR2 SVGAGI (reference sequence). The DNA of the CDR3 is TGTGCCAGCAGTTTCCTACAGGGATCCGGGGAGACCCAGTACTTC. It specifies CASSFLQGSGETQYF.

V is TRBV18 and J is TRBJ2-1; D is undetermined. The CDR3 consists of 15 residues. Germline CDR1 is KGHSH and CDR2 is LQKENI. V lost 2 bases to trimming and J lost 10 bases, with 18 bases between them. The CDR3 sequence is CASSPGGRRPGEQFF. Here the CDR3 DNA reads TGTGCCAGCTCACCAGGTGGTCGAAGGCCCGGGGAGCAGTTCTTC.